Listed below are T cell receptor beta chains from one sample, sequenced in a study of Tregs in tolerant kidney transplant recipients. The table came from immunoSEQ multiplex PCR; TCRdb's copy has only in-frame clones and leaves some out. The table records tens of thousands of clones, about nine tenths of them present only once. This sample comprised CD8+ T cells from blood (PBMCs), obtained 24 months after the transplant. Source of these receptors: a human patient who received a combined kidney and bone marrow transplant. Some T cells may originate from the graft donor. Both conserved end residues are part of each CDR3. The D gene is left open where the match is weak. Size values are once, few and many counts, or a class for expanded clones, and some rows have none.

v_call	j_call	clone_size	d_call	cdr3_aa	cdr3_nt
TRBV5-4	TRBJ2-7	-	TRBD2	CASSTASGGAYEQYF	TGTGCCAGCAGCACGGCTAGCGGGGGGGCGTACGAGCAGTACTTC
TRBV7-2	TRBJ2-7	once	TRBD2	CASSSLTSGVYEQYF	TGTGCCAGCAGCTCACTGACTAGCGGGGTCTACGAGCAGTACTTC
TRBV7-6	TRBJ2-3	-	-	CASSLFPEGDTQYF	TGTGCCAGCAGCTTATTCCCGGAGGGGGATACGCAGTATTTT
TRBV25-1	TRBJ2-5	-	TRBD1	CASSGTGQETQYF	TGTGCCAGCAGTGGGACAGGCCAAGAGACCCAGTACTTC
TRBV7-9	TRBJ1-6	-	-	CASSLVRGNSPLHF	TGTGCCAGCAGCTTAGTGCGGGGTAATTCACCCCTCCACTTT
TRBV7-3	TRBJ2-1	once	TRBD2	CASSWGRTSGNEQFF	TGTGCCAGCAGCTGGGGGCGGACTAGCGGCAATGAGCAGTTCTTC
TRBV23-1	TRBJ1-5	-	-	CASSQPRGGGSSNQPQHF	TGCGCCAGCAGTCAACCGAGGGGGGGAGGGAGTAGCAATCAGCCCCAGCATTTT
TRBV9	TRBJ2-7	-	-	CASSDNRVGSSYEQYF	TGTGCCAGCAGCGACAACAGAGTAGGGAGCTCCTACGAGCAGTACTTC
TRBV4-1	TRBJ1-5	-	-	CASSHPGVTLPQPQHF	TGCGCCAGCAGCCACCCCGGGGTCACCCTACCTCAGCCCCAGCATTTT
TRBV23-1	TRBJ1-2	-	TRBD1	CASSQSKGDQGDGYTF	TGCGCCAGCAGTCAATCCAAGGGGGACCAGGGGGATGGCTACACCTTC
TRBV7-3	TRBJ2-2	-	TRBD1	CASSAYPGQGARWTGGLFF	TGTGCCAGCAGCGCCTACCCGGGACAGGGGGCGAGGTGGACCGGGGGGCTGTTTTTT
TRBV27	TRBJ2-3	-	-	CASSPGTPPTDTQYF	TGTGCCAGCAGTCCCGGGACACCGCCCACAGATACGCAGTATTTT
TRBV15	TRBJ2-3	-	TRBD2	CATTDPSGRTDTQYF	TGTGCCACCACAGATCCTAGCGGGCGGACAGATACGCAGTATTTT
TRBV6-1	TRBJ1-5	-	TRBD1	CASSEGMGTVNQPQHF	TGTGCCAGCAGTGAAGGAATGGGGACAGTCAATCAGCCCCAGCATTTT
TRBV7-6	TRBJ2-1	-	TRBD2	CASSSGLAPGQFF	TGTGCCAGCAGCTCCGGACTAGCCCCAGGGCAGTTCTTC
TRBV19	TRBJ1-1	once	TRBD1	CASRTGGYTEAFF	TGTGCCAGTCGTACAGGGGGGTACACTGAAGCTTTCTTT
TRBV9	TRBJ1-1	-	-	CASSVRLQGPNTEAFF	TGTGCCAGCAGCGTCCGCCTACAGGGACCGAACACTGAAGCTTTCTTT
TRBV5-6	TRBJ2-3	-	TRBD2	CASSLGGGGTDTQYF	TGTGCCAGCAGCTTAGGCGGGGGTGGGACAGATACGCAGTATTTT
TRBV9	TRBJ2-7	-	TRBD2	CASSLSTSERGRAYEQYF	TGTGCCAGCAGCCTTTCGACTAGCGAGAGGGGTCGGGCCTACGAGCAGTACTTC
TRBV4-1	TRBJ1-5	once	TRBD1	CASSQVQGGSQPQHF	TGCGCCAGCAGCCAAGTACAGGGGGGAAGTCAGCCCCAGCATTTT
TRBV7-9	TRBJ1-2	-	-	CASSLGVGGYGYTF	TGTGCCAGCAGCTTGGGGGTGGGGGGATATGGCTACACCTTC
TRBV15	TRBJ2-1	-	-	CATSTRRSGQFF	TGTGCCACCAGCACGCGACGGAGTGGGCAGTTCTTC
TRBV27	TRBJ2-1	-	-	CASSIDLYNEQFF	TGTGCCAGCAGTATCGACTTATACAATGAGCAGTTCTTC
TRBV5-1	TRBJ2-7	-	-	CASSLLGGTGDYEQYF	TGCGCCAGCAGCCTGCTAGGGGGAACAGGAGACTACGAGCAGTACTTC
TRBV7-9	TRBJ2-2	-	TRBD1	CASSLAPGQGSSTGELFF	TGTGCCAGCAGCTTAGCGCCTGGACAGGGGTCGAGCACCGGGGAGCTGTTTTTT
TRBV10-3	TRBJ2-7	-	TRBD2	CAISDPGLAHEQYF	TGTGCCATCAGCGACCCGGGACTAGCCCACGAGCAGTACTTC
TRBV4-2	TRBJ2-7	once	-	CASSQGEGGYEQYF	TGTGCCAGCAGCCAAGGCGAAGGCGGGTACGAGCAGTACTTC
TRBV9	TRBJ2-3	-	-	CASTRGNTDTQYF	TGTGCCAGCACCCGGGGGAACACAGATACGCAGTATTTT
TRBV29-1	TRBJ1-3	-	TRBD1	CSGQGATGNTIYF	TGCAGCGGGCAGGGGGCTACTGGAAACACCATATATTTT
TRBV11-2	TRBJ1-2	-	-	CASSPTELPEGYGYTF	TGTGCCAGCAGCCCTACGGAACTGCCGGAGGGCTATGGCTACACCTTC
TRBV27	TRBJ1-6	-	TRBD1	CASSSLIGGAIHSPLHF	TGTGCCAGCAGTTCACTCATAGGGGGCGCAATCCATTCCCCCCTCCACTTT
TRBV7-7	TRBJ2-3	-	-	CASSPPGRITDTQYF	TGTGCCAGCAGCCCACCCGGGAGAATCACAGATACGCAGTATTTT
TRBV7-2	TRBJ1-3	-	TRBD1	CASSRYVGQGGSGNTIYF	TGTGCCAGCAGCCGATATGTGGGACAGGGGGGCTCTGGAAACACCATATATTTT
TRBV6-5	TRBJ2-1	-	-	CASRLPSSYNEQFF	TGTGCCAGCAGACTACCTAGCTCCTACAATGAGCAGTTCTTC
TRBV30	TRBJ1-2	-	-	CAWSVTSNYGYTF	TGTGCCTGGAGTGTCACTTCTAACTATGGCTACACCTTC
TRBV27	TRBJ2-7	-	-	CASSFPGKGNEQYF	TGTGCCAGCAGTTTCCCCGGGAAAGGAAACGAGCAGTACTTC
TRBV9	TRBJ2-7	once	TRBD2	CASSVGLAGYEQYF	TGTGCCAGCAGCGTAGGATTAGCGGGCTACGAGCAGTACTTC
TRBV7-9	TRBJ2-3	-	TRBD1	CASSLETAGGAYTDTQYF	TGTGCCAGCAGCTTAGAGACGGCAGGGGGCGCCTACACAGATACGCAGTATTTT
TRBV10-3	TRBJ2-1	medium-sized	TRBD1	CAISDPDRGYANEQFF	TGTGCCATCAGTGACCCGGACAGGGGGTACGCCAATGAGCAGTTCTTC
TRBV19	TRBJ2-7	-	TRBD1	CASSIEGSGGPYEQYF	TGTGCCAGTAGTATAGAAGGCTCAGGGGGCCCCTACGAGCAGTACTTC
TRBV5-6	TRBJ1-3	few	-	CASSPGSAGSGNTIYF	TGTGCCAGCAGTCCGGGGTCGGCAGGCTCTGGAAACACCATATATTTT
TRBV6-4	TRBJ1-2	-	-	CASSDAGVGYGYTF	TGTGCCAGCAGTGACGCAGGGGTAGGGTATGGCTACACCTTC
TRBV4-2	TRBJ2-3	-	TRBD2	CASSQDPTSGGPDTDTQYF	TGTGCCAGCAGCCAAGACCCGACTAGCGGGGGGCCCGACACAGATACGCAGTATTTT
TRBV6-1	TRBJ1-1	-	-	CASSEAPEPYTEAFF	TGTGCCAGCAGTGAAGCGCCTGAGCCGTACACTGAAGCTTTCTTT
TRBV4-1	TRBJ2-1	-	-	CASRGRVRDEQFF	TGCGCCAGCAGGGGCAGGGTTCGCGATGAGCAGTTCTTC
TRBV4-2	TRBJ2-3	-	TRBD2	CASSQELAGGTDTQYF	TGTGCCAGCAGCCAGGAACTAGCGGGGGGCACAGATACGCAGTATTTT
TRBV14	TRBJ2-3	-	-	CASSQTGLRTDTQYF	TGTGCCAGCAGCCAAACCGGACTACGCACAGATACGCAGTATTTT
TRBV7-9	TRBJ2-1	-	-	CASSSEEGRWEQFF	TGTGCCAGCAGCTCGGAAGAGGGCCGCTGGGAGCAGTTCTTC
TRBV6-5	TRBJ1-5	-	-	CASSSTGSNQPQHF	TGTGCCAGCAGCAGTACAGGGAGCAATCAGCCCCAGCATTTT
TRBV5-1	TRBJ2-3	-	-	CASSLAGLGTSTDTQYF	TGCGCCAGCAGCTTGGCAGGGCTAGGAACTAGCACAGATACGCAGTATTTT
TRBV4-2	TRBJ2-3	-	TRBD1	CASRKMGQDRGTDTQYF	TGTGCCAGCCGGAAGATGGGTCAGGACAGGGGCACAGATACGCAGTATTTT
TRBV5-1	TRBJ2-1	-	-	CASSWTTGVGTPQFF	TGCGCCAGCAGCTGGACCACTGGGGTTGGGACTCCGCAGTTCTTC
TRBV5-1	TRBJ2-7	-	-	CASSLYPQNYEQYF	TGCGCCAGCAGCTTGTACCCGCAGAACTACGAGCAGTACTTC
TRBV7-2	TRBJ1-5	-	-	CASSLELSSNQPQHF	TGTGCCAGCAGCTTAGAGCTTTCTAGCAATCAGCCCCAGCATTTT
TRBV11-2	TRBJ2-7	once	-	CASSLYQVTSYEQYF	TGTGCCAGCAGCTTGTATCAGGTCACGTCATACGAGCAGTACTTC
TRBV9	TRBJ2-7	-	TRBD2	CASSVGGSGGYEQYF	TGTGCCAGCAGCGTAGGGGGTAGCGGGGGATACGAGCAGTACTTC
TRBV4-3	TRBJ1-5	-	TRBD1	CASSQDLGTGVWQPQHF	TGCGCCAGCAGCCAAGATCTTGGGACAGGGGTATGGCAGCCCCAGCATTTT